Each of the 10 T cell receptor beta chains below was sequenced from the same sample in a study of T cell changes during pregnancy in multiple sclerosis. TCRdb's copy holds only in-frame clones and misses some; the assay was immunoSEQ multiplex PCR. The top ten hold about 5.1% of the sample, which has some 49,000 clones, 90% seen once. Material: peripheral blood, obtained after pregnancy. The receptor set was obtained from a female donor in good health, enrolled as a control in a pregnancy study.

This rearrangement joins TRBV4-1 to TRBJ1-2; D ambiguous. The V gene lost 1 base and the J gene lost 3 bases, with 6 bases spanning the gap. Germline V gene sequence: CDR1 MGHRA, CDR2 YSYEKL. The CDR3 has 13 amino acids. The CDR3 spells CASSQGQDYGYTF. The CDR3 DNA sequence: TGCGCCAGCAGCCAAGGGCAGGACTATGGCTACACCTTC.

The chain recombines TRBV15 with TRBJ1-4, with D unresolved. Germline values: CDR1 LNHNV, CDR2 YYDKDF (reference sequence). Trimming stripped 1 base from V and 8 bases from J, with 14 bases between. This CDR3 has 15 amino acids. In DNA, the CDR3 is TGTGCCACCAGCAGAGGCAGAGGTATTGCGGAAAAACTGTTTTTT. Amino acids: CATSRGRGIAEKLFF.

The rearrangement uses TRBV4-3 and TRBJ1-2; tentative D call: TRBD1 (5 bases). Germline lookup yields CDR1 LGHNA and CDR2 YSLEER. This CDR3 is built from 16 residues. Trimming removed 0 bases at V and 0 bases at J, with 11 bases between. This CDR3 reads CASSQEGGDSNYGYTF. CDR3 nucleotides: TGCGCCAGCAGCCAAGAAGGAGGGGACTCTAACTATGGCTACACCTTC.

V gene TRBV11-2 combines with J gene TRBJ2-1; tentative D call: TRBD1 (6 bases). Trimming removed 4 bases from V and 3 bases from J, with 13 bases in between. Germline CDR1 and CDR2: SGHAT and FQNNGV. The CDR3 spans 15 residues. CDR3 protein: CASSSDRRVYNEQFF. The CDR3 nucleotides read TGTGCCAGCAGCTCGGACAGACGAGTCTACAATGAGCAGTTCTTC.

The CDR3: CASSTTSGGMNEQFF. As DNA, the CDR3 is TGTGCCAGCAGCACGACTAGCGGGGGGATGAATGAGCAGTTCTTC. The chain uses TRBV7-3 and TRBJ2-1; 13 nucleotides match TRBD2. There are 15 residues in the CDR3. The germline V gene encodes CDR1 SGHTA and CDR2 FQGTGA. Germline trimming cut 5 bases from V and 7 bases from J; bases unmatched to any gene: 5. The entire variable domain, with the rest obtained from reference TRBV7-3 and TRBJ2-1, is as follows: GAGVSQTPSNKVTEKGKYVELRCDPISGHTALYWYRQSLGQGPEFLIYFQGTGAADDSGLPNDRFFAVRPEGSVSTLKIQRTERGDSAVYLCASSTTSGGMNEQFFGPGTRLTVL.

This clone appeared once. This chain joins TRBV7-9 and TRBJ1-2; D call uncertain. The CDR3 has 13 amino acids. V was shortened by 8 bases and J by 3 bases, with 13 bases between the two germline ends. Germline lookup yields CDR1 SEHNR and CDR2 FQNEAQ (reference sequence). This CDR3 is CASAGGTDYGYTF. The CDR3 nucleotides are TGTGCCAGCGCGGGCGGAACTGACTATGGCTACACCTTC.

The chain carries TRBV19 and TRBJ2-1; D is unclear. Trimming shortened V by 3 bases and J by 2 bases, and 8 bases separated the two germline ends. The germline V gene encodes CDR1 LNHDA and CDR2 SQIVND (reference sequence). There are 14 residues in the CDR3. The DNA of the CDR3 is TGTGCCAGTAGTATGGGCCGAGCCTACAATGAGCAGTTCTTC. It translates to CASSMGRAYNEQFF.

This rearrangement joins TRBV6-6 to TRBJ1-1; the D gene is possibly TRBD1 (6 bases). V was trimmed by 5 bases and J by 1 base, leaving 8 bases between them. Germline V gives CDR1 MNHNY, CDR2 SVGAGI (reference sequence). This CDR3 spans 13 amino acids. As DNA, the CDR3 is TGTGCCAGCAGTCGACAGGAGAACACTGAAGCTTTCTTT. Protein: CASSRQENTEAFF.

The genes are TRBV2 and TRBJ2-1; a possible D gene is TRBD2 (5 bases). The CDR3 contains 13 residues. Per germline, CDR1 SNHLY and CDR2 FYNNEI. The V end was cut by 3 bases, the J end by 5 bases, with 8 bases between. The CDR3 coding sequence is TGTGCCAGCAGTGAGGTGCGGGACAATGAGCAGTTCTTC. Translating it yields CASSEVRDNEQFF.

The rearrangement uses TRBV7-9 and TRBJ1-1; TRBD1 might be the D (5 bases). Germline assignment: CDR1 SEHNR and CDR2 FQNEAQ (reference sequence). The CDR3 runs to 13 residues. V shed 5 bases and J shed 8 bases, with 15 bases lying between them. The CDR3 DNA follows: TGTGCCAGCAGCCCTGGGTCCAAGGGGGAAGCTTTCTTT. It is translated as CASSPGSKGEAFF.